These 2 T cell receptor beta chains originate from one sample sequenced in a study of blood T cell repertoires in COVID-19. Data came from immunoSEQ multiplex PCR; TCRdb stores just in-frame clones and leaves some out. The sample holds 150,000 to 200,000 clones; roughly 84% are singletons and the top ten take roughly 1.2%. Sequencing input: PBMCs or T cells enriched from blood (not recorded which). Receptors originate from a human donor with acute COVID-19. The donor label of this sample is uncertain.

This chain uses TRBV3-1 (or the pseudogene TRBV3-2) with TRBJ2-3; D might be TRBD2 (6 bases). Germline V CDR1 and CDR2: LGHDT, YNNKEL (reference sequence). Trimming pared 0 bases from V and 3 bases from J, leaving 10 bases between. The CDR3 is made up of 15 amino acids. The CDR3 spells CASSQEELATDTQYF. The CDR3 nucleotides read TGTGCCAGCAGCCAAGAGGAACTAGCAACAGATACGCAGTATTTT.

The V call is TRBV2, the J call TRBJ2-7; 8 nucleotides line up with TRBD1. There are 14 residues in the CDR3. In germline, CDR1 is SNHLY, CDR2 FYNNEI. V was clipped by 5 bases and J by 2 bases; unmatched bases: 5. CDR3 region: CASSIDRGTYEQYF. CDR3 sequence (DNA): TGTGCCAGCAGTATTGACAGGGGCACCTACGAGCAGTACTTC.